This T cell receptor beta chain derives from a study of blood T cell repertoires in COVID-19. Study background: The United States, Italy and Spain were the sources of the acute and convalescent COVID-19 samples. Sources were T cells, B-cell-depleted T cells, or PBMCs; the material itself was cDNA or gDNA.

Germline loops: CDR1 SGHTA, CDR2 FQGNSA. The CDR3 has 13 amino acids. Trimming cost V 1 base and J 10 bases; bases outside gene matches: 1. Original processing methods: Reference gene primer amplification in the assay estimated nucleated cell counts. This table comes from immunoSEQ multiplex PCR, and its TCRdb copy is limited to in-frame clones, with some not included. V, J and clone size are taken as reported in that table, and D and trimming were inferred from the DNA itself. The sample shows over 200,000 clones, about 87% of them seen only once. The chain carries TRBV7-2 and TRBJ1-4; 9 nucleotides align to TRBD1. The sequenced material came from peripheral blood. The source of this sequence is a man aged 60 to 75 who had recovered from COVID-19. The CDR3 DNA reads as TGTGCCAGCAGCTTAGGGGACAGGGCAAAACTGTTTTTT. This encodes CASSLGDRAKLFF.